This T cell receptor beta chain was identified during a study of naive and memory T cell subsets. Both TRBC1 and TRBC2 were covered by a beta constant-region primer of two equimolar oligonucleotides. Nested alpha and beta constant-region primers with the SP2 primer drove four PCR rounds on ligated cDNA. TCRdb fed the UMI-ligation and nested PCR reads into MiXCR, producing one record per CDR3 protein. The repertoire holds around 140,000 distinct CDR3 sequences, with more than 15% as singletons. The study, taken as a whole, reports: Naive repertoires, especially CD8, held a few larger clonotypes, possibly memory cells re-expressing CD45RA.

V dropped 4 bases and J dropped 8; count of bases not matched to a gene: 9. CDR3 size: 16 residues. Germline lookup yields CDR1 MNHEY and CDR2 SVGAGI. This clonotype was counted a few times. Antigen: not known. This receptor was identified in a human donor in good health. The chain carries TRBV6-5 and TRBJ2-1; the match to TRBD2 covers 12 bases. The material sequenced was naive CD8+ T cells from blood. The CDR3 here is CASSSTPSGRGHEQFF. CDR3 sequence (DNA): TGTGCCAGCAGTTCCACCCCTAGCGGGAGGGGGCATGAGCAGTTCTTC.